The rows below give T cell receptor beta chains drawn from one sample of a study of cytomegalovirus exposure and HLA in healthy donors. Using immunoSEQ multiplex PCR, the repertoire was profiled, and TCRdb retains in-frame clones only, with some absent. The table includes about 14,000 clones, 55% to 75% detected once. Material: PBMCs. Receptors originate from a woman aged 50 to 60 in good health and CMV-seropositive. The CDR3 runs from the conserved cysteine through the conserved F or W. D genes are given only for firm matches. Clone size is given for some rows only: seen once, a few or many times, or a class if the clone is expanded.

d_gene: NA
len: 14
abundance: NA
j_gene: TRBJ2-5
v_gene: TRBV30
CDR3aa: CAWSGGDLQETQYF
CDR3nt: TGTGCCTGGAGTGGAGGCGATTTGCAAGAGACCCAGTACTTC

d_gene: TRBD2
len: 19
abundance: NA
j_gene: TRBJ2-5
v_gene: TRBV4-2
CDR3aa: CASSQDRTSGRGGRETQYF
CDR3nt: TGTGCCAGCAGCCAAGATCGGACTAGCGGGAGAGGTGGTCGGGAGACCCAGTACTTC

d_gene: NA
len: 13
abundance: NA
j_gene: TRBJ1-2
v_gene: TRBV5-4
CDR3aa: CASKAWEDYGYTF
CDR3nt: TGTGCCAGTAAAGCTTGGGAGGACTATGGCTACACCTTC

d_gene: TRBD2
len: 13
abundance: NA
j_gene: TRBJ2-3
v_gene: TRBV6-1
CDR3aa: CASSDSGIDTQYF
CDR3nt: TGTGCCAGCAGTGATAGCGGGATTGATACGCAGTATTTT

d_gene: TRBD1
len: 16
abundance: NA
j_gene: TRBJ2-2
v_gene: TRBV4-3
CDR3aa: CASSQEPGQHTGELFF
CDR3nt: TGCGCCAGCAGCCAAGAACCGGGACAGCACACCGGGGAGCTGTTTTTT

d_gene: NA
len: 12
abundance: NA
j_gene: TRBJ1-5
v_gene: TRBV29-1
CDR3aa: CSARYSNQPQHF
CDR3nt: TGCAGCGCCAGGTATAGCAATCAGCCCCAGCATTTT

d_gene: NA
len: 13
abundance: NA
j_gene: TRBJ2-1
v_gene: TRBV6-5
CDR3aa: CASQYSSYNEQFF
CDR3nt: TGTGCCAGCCAGTACAGCTCCTACAATGAGCAGTTCTTC

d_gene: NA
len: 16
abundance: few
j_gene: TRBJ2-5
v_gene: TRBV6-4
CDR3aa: CASSDSKAPGEETQYF
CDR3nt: TGTGCCAGCAGTGACTCGAAGGCGCCGGGGGAAGAGACCCAGTACTTC

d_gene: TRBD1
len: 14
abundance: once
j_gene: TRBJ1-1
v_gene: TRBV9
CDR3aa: CASSRTGSITEAFF
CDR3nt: TGTGCCAGCTCCCGGACAGGGTCGATCACTGAAGCTTTCTTT

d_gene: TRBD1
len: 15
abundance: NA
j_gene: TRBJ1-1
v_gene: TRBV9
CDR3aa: CASSGVRGPSTEAFF
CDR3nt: TGTGCCAGCAGCGGGGTGAGGGGGCCGAGCACTGAAGCTTTCTTT

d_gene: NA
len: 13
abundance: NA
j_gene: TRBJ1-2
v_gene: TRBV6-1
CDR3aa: CASSERRNYGYTF
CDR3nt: TGTGCCAGCAGTGAAAGGAGGAACTATGGCTACACCTTC

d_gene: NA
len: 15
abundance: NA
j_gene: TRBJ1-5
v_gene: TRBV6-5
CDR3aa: CASSPDFGSNQPQHF
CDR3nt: TGTGCCAGCAGCCCGGACTTTGGTAGCAATCAGCCCCAGCATTTT

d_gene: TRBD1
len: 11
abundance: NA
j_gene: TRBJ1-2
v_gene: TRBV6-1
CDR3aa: CAGQGARGYTF
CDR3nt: TGTGCCGGACAGGGGGCGCGAGGCTACACCTTC

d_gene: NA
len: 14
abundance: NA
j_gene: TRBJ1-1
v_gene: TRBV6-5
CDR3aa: CASSPPAGTTEAFF
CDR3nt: TGTGCCAGCAGTCCGCCGGCGGGGACCACTGAAGCTTTCTTT

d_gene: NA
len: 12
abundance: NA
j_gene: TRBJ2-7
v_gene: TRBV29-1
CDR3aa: CSARPVGERQYF
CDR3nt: TGCAGCGCACGCCCCGTCGGGGAGAGGCAGTACTTC

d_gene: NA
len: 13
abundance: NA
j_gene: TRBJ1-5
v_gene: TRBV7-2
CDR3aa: CASSSEWDQPQHF
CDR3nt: TGTGCCAGCAGCTCGGAGTGGGATCAGCCCCAGCATTTT

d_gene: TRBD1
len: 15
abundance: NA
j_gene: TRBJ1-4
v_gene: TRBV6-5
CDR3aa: CASSLSRQGAQKLFF
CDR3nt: TGTGCCAGCAGTTTATCCCGACAGGGGGCTCAAAAACTGTTTTTT

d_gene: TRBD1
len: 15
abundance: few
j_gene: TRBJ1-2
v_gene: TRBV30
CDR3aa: CAWFRADRPTGGYTF
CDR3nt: TGTGCCTGGTTCCGAGCCGACAGGCCGACAGGGGGCTACACCTTC

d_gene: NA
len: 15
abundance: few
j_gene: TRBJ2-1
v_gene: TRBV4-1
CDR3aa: CASSQETSSYNEQFF
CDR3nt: TGCGCCAGCAGCCAAGAGACTAGCTCCTACAATGAGCAGTTCTTC

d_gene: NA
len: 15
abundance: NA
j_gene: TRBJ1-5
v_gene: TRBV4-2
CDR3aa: CASSQDWQTYQPQHF
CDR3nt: TGTGCCAGCAGCCAAGATTGGCAGACTTATCAGCCCCAGCATTTT

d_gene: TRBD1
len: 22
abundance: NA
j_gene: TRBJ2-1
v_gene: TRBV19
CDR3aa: CASSIRGQGAASGKGSYNEQFF
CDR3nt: TGTGCCAGTAGTATCAGGGGACAGGGGGCGGCTAGCGGGAAAGGCTCCTACAATGAGCAGTTCTTC

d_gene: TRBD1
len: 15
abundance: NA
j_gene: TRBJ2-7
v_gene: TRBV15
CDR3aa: CATSGKTRQGAEQYF
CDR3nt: TGTGCCACCAGCGGTAAGACACGACAGGGAGCAGAGCAGTACTTC

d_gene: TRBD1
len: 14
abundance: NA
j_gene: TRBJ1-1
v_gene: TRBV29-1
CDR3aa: CSVARQGFGTEAFF
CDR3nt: TGCAGCGTTGCCCGACAGGGGTTCGGGACTGAAGCTTTCTTT

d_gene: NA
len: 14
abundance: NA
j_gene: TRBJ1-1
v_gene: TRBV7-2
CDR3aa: CASSREWEYTEAFF
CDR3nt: TGTGCCAGCAGCCGAGAATGGGAGTACACTGAAGCTTTCTTT

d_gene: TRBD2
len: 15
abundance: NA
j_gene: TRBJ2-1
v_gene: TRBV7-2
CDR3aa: CASSSGLAGEAEQFF
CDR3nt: TGTGCCAGCAGCTCGGGACTAGCGGGAGAGGCTGAGCAGTTCTTC

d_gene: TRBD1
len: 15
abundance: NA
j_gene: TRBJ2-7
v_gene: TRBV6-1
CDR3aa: CASKGDRVKGYEQYF
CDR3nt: TGTGCCAGCAAAGGGGACAGGGTCAAAGGATACGAGCAGTACTTC

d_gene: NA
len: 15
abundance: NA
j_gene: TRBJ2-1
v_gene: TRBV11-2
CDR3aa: CASSLVLAVNNEQFF
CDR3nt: TGTGCCAGCAGCTTAGTGCTTGCGGTTAACAATGAGCAGTTCTTC

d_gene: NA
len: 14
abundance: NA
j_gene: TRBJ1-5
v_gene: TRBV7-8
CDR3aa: CASSRRESMAPQHF
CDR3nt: TGTGCCAGCAGCCGCCGGGAGTCCATGGCACCCCAGCATTTT

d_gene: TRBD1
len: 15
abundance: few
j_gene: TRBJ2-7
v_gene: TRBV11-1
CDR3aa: CASSLNRGISYEQYF
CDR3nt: TGTGCCAGCAGCTTAAACAGGGGCATCTCCTACGAGCAGTACTTC

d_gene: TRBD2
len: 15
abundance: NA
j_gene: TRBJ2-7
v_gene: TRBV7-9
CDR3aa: CASSPRLAGGYEQYF
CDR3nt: TGTGCCAGCAGCCCGCGACTAGCGGGAGGGTACGAGCAGTACTTC

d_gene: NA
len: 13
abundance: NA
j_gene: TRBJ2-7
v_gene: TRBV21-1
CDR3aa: CASSKQGRDEQYF
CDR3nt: TGTGCCAGCAGCAAACAGGGGCGGGACGAGCAGTACTTC